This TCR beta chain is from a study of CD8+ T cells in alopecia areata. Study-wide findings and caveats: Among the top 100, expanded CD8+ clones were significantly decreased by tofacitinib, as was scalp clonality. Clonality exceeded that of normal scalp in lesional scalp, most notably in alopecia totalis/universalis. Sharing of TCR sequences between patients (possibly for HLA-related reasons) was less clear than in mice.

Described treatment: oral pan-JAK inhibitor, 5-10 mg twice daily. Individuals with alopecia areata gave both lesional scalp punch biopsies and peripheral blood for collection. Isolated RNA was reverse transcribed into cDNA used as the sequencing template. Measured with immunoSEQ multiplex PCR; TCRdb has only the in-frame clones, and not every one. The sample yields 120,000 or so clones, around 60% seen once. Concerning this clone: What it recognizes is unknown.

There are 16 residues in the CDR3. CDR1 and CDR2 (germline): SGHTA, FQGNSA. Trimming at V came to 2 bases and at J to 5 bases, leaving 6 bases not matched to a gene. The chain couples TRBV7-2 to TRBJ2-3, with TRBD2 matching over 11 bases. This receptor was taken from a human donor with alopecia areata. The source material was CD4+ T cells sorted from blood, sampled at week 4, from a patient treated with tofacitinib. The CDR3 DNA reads TGTGCCAGCAGCTTATTAGCGGGGGGGCTTGGAGATACGCAGTATTTT. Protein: CASSLLAGGLGDTQYF.